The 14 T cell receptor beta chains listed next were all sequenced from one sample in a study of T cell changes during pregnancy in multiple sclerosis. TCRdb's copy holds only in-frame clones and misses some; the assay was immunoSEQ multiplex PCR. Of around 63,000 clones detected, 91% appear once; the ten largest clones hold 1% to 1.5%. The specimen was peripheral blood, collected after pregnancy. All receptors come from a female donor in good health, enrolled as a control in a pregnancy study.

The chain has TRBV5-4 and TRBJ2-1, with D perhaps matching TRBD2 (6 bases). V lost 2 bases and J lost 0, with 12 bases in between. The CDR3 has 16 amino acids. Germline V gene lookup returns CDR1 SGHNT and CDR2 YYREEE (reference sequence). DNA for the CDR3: TGTGCCAGCAGCTTCGGAGGGCCGAGCTCCTACAATGAGCAGTTCTTC. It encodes CASSFGGPSSYNEQFF.

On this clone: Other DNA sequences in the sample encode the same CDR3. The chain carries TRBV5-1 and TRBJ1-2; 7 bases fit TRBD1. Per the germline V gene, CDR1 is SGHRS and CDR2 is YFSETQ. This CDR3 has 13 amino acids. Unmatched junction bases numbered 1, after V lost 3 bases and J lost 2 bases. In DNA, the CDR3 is TGCGCCAGCAGCTCAGGGGGAAACTATGGCTACACCTTC. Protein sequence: CASSSGGNYGYTF.

CDR3 sequence (DNA): TGTGCCAGCAGCCCTGGGCCTTTAGAGCAGTACTTC. This gives the protein CASSPGPLEQYF. V and J are TRBV7-2 and TRBJ2-7; unclear D gene. The CDR3 sequence is 12 residues long. Trimming shortened V by 5 bases and J by 7 bases, and 12 bases separated the two germline ends. Germline CDR1 reads SGHTA; CDR2 reads FQGNSA. Drawing the rest from reference TRBV7-2 and TRBJ2-7, the complete variable domain is GAGVSQSPSNKVTEKGKDVELRCDPISGHTALYWYRQSLGQGLEFLIYFQGNSAPDKSGLPSDRFSAERTGGSVSTLTIQRTQQEDSAVYLCASSPGPLEQYFGPGTRLTVT.

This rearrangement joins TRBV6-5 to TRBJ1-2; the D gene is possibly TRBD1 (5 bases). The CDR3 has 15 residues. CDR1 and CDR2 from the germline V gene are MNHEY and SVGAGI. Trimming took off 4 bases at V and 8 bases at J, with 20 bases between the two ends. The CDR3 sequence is CASSSPAGRDSGYTF. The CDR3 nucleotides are TGTGCCAGCAGTTCCCCGGCAGGGCGGGATTCGGGCTACACCTTC.

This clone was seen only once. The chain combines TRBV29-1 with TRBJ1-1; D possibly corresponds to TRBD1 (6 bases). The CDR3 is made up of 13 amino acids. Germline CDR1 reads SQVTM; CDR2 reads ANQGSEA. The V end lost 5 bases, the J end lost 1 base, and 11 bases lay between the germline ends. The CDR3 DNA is TGCAGCGTTTCACAGGGATGGAACACTGAAGCTTTCTTT. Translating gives CSVSQGWNTEAFF.

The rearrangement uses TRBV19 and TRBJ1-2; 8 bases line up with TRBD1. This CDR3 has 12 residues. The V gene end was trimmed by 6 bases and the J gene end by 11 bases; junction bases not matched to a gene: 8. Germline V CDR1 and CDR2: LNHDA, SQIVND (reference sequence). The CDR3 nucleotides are TGTGCCAGTAGACACACAGGGGGAGGGTACACCTTC. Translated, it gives CASRHTGGGYTF.

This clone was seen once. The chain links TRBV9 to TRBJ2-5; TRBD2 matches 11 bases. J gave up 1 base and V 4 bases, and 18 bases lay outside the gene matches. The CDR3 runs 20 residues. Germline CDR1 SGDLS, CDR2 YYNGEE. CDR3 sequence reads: CASSSNRELTSGGFQETQYF. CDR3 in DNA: TGTGCCAGCAGCTCTAACCGGGAGTTAACTAGCGGGGGATTCCAAGAGACCCAGTACTTC.

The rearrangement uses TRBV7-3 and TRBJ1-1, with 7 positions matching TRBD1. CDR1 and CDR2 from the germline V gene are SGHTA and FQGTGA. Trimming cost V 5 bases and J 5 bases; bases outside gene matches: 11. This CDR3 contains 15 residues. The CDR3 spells CASSPQTGRGTEAFF. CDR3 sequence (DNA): TGTGCCAGCAGCCCTCAGACAGGGCGCGGGACTGAAGCTTTCTTT. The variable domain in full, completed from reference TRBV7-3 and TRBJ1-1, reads GAGVSQTPSNKVTEKGKYVELRCDPISGHTALYWYRQSLGQGPEFLIYFQGTGAADDSGLPNDRFFAVRPEGSVSTLKIQRTERGDSAVYLCASSPQTGRGTEAFFGQGTRLTVV.

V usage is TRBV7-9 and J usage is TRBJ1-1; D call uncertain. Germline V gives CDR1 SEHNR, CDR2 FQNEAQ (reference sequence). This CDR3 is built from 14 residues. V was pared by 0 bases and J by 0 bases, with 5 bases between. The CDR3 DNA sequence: TGTGCCAGCAGCTTAGCAGCTTTGAACACTGAAGCTTTCTTT. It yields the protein CASSLAALNTEAFF.

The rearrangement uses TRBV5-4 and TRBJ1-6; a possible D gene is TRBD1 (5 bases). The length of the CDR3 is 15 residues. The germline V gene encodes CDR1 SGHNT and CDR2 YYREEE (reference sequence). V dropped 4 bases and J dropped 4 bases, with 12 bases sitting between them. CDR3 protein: CASSRPDIYNSPLHF. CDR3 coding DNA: TGTGCCAGCAGCCGCCCGGACATATATAATTCACCCCTCCACTTT.

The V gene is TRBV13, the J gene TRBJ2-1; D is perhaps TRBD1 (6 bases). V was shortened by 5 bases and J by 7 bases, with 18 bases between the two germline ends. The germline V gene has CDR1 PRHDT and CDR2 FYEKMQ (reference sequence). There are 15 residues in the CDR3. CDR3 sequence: CASSAWAGAMNEQFF. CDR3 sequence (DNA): TGTGCCAGCAGCGCGTGGGCAGGGGCCATGAATGAGCAGTTCTTC.

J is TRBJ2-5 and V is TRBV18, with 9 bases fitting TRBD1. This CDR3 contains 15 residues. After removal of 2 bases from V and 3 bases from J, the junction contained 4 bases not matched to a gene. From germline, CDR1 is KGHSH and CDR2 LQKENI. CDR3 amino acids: CASSPDRGVEETQYF. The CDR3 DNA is TGTGCCAGCTCACCAGACAGGGGGGTTGAAGAGACCCAGTACTTC.

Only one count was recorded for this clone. The CDR3 sequence: CASSPASSYNEQFF. CDR3 nucleotide sequence: TGTGCCAGTTCACCTGCCAGCTCCTACAATGAGCAGTTCTTC. The chain is built from TRBV27 and TRBJ2-1; D ambiguous. Trimming removed 9 bases from V and 0 bases from J, with 12 bases in between. The CDR3 loop spans 14 amino acids. Germline lookup yields CDR1 MNHEY and CDR2 SMNVEV (reference sequence).

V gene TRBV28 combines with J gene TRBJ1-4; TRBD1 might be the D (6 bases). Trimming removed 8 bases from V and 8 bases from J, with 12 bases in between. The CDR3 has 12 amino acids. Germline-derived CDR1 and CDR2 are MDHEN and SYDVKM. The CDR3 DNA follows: TGTGCCAGCGGGGGGGGGCGCGAAAAACTGTTTTTT. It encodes CASGGGREKLFF.